The rows below give T cell receptor beta chains drawn from one sample of a study of cytomegalovirus exposure and HLA in healthy donors. Sequenced by immunoSEQ multiplex PCR; TCRdb stores in-frame clones only, minus some. The sample yields more than 150,000 clones, 80% to 90% seen once. Source material: PBMCs. The receptors here all came from a man aged 18 to 30 in good health and CMV-seropositive. CDR3s include the opening cysteine and the closing phenylalanine or tryptophan. The D gene is left open where the match is weak. Size tells how often a clone was seen (once, few, many) or the class of an expanded clone, and some rows leave it out.

V	J	D	size	CDR3	DNA
TRBV6-1	TRBJ2-5	-	-	CASSESAEETQYF	TGTGCCAGCAGTGAGTCCGCGGAAGAGACCCAGTACTTC
TRBV19	TRBJ2-7	TRBD2	-	CASSILAGGTYEQYF	TGTGCCAGTAGTATCCTAGCGGGGGGAACCTACGAGCAGTACTTC
TRBV20-1	TRBJ1-1	-	-	CSARGQVEAFF	TGCAGTGCTAGGGGGCAGGTTGAAGCTTTCTTT
TRBV6-1	TRBJ1-3	-	-	CASSEGAGNTIYF	TGTGCCAGCAGTGAAGGAGCGGGAAACACCATATATTTT
TRBV7-8	TRBJ2-7	-	-	CASSLEPRYEQYF	TGTGCCAGCAGCTTAGAACCCCGGTACGAGCAGTACTTC
TRBV6-5	TRBJ1-2	TRBD1	-	CASIGDRASVIGYTF	TGTGCCAGCATAGGGGACAGGGCCTCCGTCATAGGCTACACCTTC
TRBV27	TRBJ2-2	TRBD1	-	CAVRRGLVTGELFF	TGTGCCGTCCGCAGGGGGTTAGTTACCGGGGAGCTGTTTTTT
TRBV10-1	TRBJ2-2	TRBD2	-	CASSDPSTGTSSTGELFF	TGCGCCAGCAGCGATCCCTCCACCGGGACTAGCTCCACCGGGGAGCTGTTTTTT
TRBV9	TRBJ2-2	-	-	CASSHPRGARVTGELFF	TGTGCCAGCAGTCACCCCCGGGGGGCCCGGGTAACCGGGGAGCTGTTTTTT
TRBV15	TRBJ1-5	-	-	CATSRDLNQPQHF	TGTGCCACCAGCAGAGATCTCAATCAGCCCCAGCATTTT
TRBV7-6	TRBJ1-1	-	-	CASSRMNTEAFF	TGTGCCAGCAGCCGTATGAACACTGAAGCTTTCTTT
TRBV13	TRBJ2-5	-	-	CASSQTGHTRETQYF	TGTGCCAGCAGCCAAACTGGACATACCAGGGAGACCCAGTACTTC
TRBV6-5	TRBJ2-1	-	-	CASSYSWSRNEQFF	TGTGCCAGCAGTTACTCGTGGAGTAGAAATGAGCAGTTCTTC
TRBV11-2	TRBJ1-3	TRBD1	-	CASSSGQVLSGNTIYF	TGTGCCAGCAGCTCGGGACAGGTGCTCTCTGGAAACACCATATATTTT
TRBV11-2	TRBJ2-1	-	-	CASSHRGNYNEQFF	TGTGCCAGCAGCCACCGAGGGAACTACAATGAGCAGTTCTTC
TRBV6-1	TRBJ1-1	-	few	CASKRILGPNEAFF	TGTGCCAGCAAGAGAATCTTGGGCCCCAATGAAGCTTTCTTT
TRBV5-1	TRBJ2-5	TRBD2	-	CASSFRAGQETQYF	TGCGCCAGCAGCTTCAGAGCGGGGCAAGAGACCCAGTACTTC
TRBV11-2	TRBJ2-7	-	-	CASSLGLGGRRSYEQYF	TGTGCCAGCAGCTTAGGGCTAGGGGGAAGACGGAGCTACGAGCAGTACTTC
TRBV6-6	TRBJ1-2	-	-	CASSYRGLYYGYTF	TGTGCCAGCAGTTATCGAGGGCTGTACTATGGCTACACCTTC
TRBV7-9	TRBJ1-1	-	-	CSSSLDSTEAFF	TGTTCCAGCAGCTTAGATAGCACTGAAGCTTTCTTT
TRBV7-9	TRBJ2-3	-	-	CASSPGQGSGTDTQYF	TGTGCCAGCAGCCCCGGGCAGGGAAGTGGCACAGATACGCAGTATTTT
TRBV25-1	TRBJ2-7	-	-	CASSGRDTEQYF	TGTGCCAGCAGTGGCCGGGACACCGAGCAGTACTTC